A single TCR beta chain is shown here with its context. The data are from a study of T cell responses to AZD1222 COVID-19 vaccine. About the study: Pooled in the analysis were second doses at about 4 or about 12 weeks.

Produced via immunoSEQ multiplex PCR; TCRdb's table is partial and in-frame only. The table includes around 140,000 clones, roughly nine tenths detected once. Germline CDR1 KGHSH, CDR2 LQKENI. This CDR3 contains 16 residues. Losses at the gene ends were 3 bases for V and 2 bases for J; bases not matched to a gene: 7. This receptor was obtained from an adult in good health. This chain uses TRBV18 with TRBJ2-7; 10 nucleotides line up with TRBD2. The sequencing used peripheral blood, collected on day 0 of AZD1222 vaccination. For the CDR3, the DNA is TGTGCCAGCTCACCCGGAGCAGCGGGGGGGGCCTACGAGCAGTACTTC. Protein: CASSPGAAGGAYEQYF.